Below, one T cell receptor beta chain is given with its context. Its antigen is undetermined. The V gene end was trimmed by 4 bases and the J gene end by 9 bases; junction bases not matched to a gene: 7. The CDR3 has 13 residues. Germline CDR1 SQVTM, CDR2 ANQGSEA. The data stem from a study of T cell responses to AZD1222 COVID-19 vaccine. Notes on the study in general: Donors were largely white British and mainly female; clonal diversity was possibly underestimated. Dominant CD4 TCR responses targeted spike regions 160-218 and 743-854.

Repertoires were generated with immunoSEQ multiplex PCR, while TCRdb's copy carries only in-frame clones and drops some. The table lists approximately 70,000 clones, roughly 84% of them singletons, with over 7.5% in the top ten. This TCR derives from an adult in good health. The genes are TRBV29-1 and TRBJ1-3; 9 bases line up with TRBD1. This specimen was peripheral blood, taken on day 0 of AZD1222 vaccination. The CDR3 reads CSVVGQGVGTIYF. The CDR3 bases are TGCAGCGTTGTGGGACAGGGAGTGGGCACCATATATTTT.